This TCR beta chain was captured by sequencing in a study of cytomegalovirus exposure and HLA in healthy donors. Germline lookup yields CDR1 SGHRS and CDR2 YFSETQ. The CDR3 is 14 amino acids. Between the trimmed V and J ends, which lost 4 bases and 1 base, there was a span of 11 bases. PCR was performed using 60 Vbeta and 13 Jbeta primers. Libraries were prepared by immunoSEQ multiplex PCR; TCRdb keeps only in-frame clonotypes and omits some of them. The sample carries fewer than 150,000 clones, about 70% recorded once. The rearrangement links TRBV5-1 to TRBJ2-5, with D maybe TRBD2 (5 bases). The sample consisted of PBMCs. The TCR originated in a middle-aged woman in good health and CMV-seronegative. The CDR3 DNA follows: TGCGCCAGCAGCCCAAGGAGGTCCCAAGAGACCCAGTACTTC. Its translation: CASSPRRSQETQYF.